The present entry profiles one T cell receptor beta chain with its context. Its matching antigen is unknown. V lost 7 bases to trimming and J lost 8 bases, with 17 bases between them. Germline CDR1 reads MNHEY; CDR2 reads SMNVEV (reference sequence). The CDR3 length is 13 residues. Method: immunoSEQ multiplex PCR; TCRdb's copy keeps in-frame clones and lacks some. The sample holds about 4,300 clones; about 94% are singletons and the top ten take 5% to 6.5%. The data were obtained in a study of T cell clonotyping in hematopoietic cell transplantation. General study findings and limits: Graft donor and pretransplant recipient Inverse Simpson Index values predicted broader posttransplant TCR diversity. At the given depth, recipient repertoires were over 95% de novo clonotypes. After transplant, recipient diversity fell while pathologically expanded clonotypes grew through day 180. Without cell sorting, CD4 versus CD8 contributions remain unresolved.

The chain uses TRBV27 and TRBJ1-2; perhaps TRBD1 as D (5 bases). The origin of this receptor is a male patient in his 70s who had an allogeneic stem cell transplant from an unrelated donor, so T cells may come from the graft donor. Some clones in this sample may be carry-over from other donors' samples. This sample comprised peripheral blood mononuclear cells, obtained 30 days after allogeneic stem cell transplant. Written as DNA, the CDR3 is TGTGCCAGCACCCACCCGGGGGGAGGAGGCTACACCTTC. The encoded protein is CASTHPGGGGYTF.